This note documents a single T cell receptor beta chain sequence. Its antigen specificity is not known. Per-base qualities were not stored, and no clone one base away is much larger. The data originate from a study of shared clonotypes between healthy human individuals (dated by TCRdb to about 2020). About the full investigation: The cohort comprised a couple of women and three men aged 18 to 49 years. To estimate repertoire size and how much clonotypes are shared between individuals, the study performed deep sequencing of blood TCR repertoires from five healthy adults. Between about 0.94 and 8.9 billion PBMCs per donor were obtained by leukapheresis. To increase sequencing depth and limit assay-specific biases, TCR repertoire library preparation and sequencing were carried out by different laboratories using diverse techniques.

Taken from the germline V gene, the CDR1 and CDR2 loops are SGHTA and FQGTGA. The CDR3 spans 15 residues, from the cysteine through the phenylalanine. Only CDR3 DNA remains: 45 bases, in frame from the first base. For this chain, trimming is 4 bases at the V end and 0 bases at the J end, and the number of junction bases without a gene match is 2. What the authors observed across the whole study: Only blood was sampled, and tissue TCR repertoires likely differ from those in blood. Pairwise subsampling indicated that sequencing depth was expected to affect the degree of clonotype sharing among donors. The genetic and exposure-history diversity represented was limited by the small number of donors.

Donors were healthy HIV-negative adults with no recently reported acute infections or vaccinations. Only Caucasian adults living in Nashville, Tennessee, USA were represented among the donors. For unsorted samples, about 85 million PBMCs were counted and genomic DNA was extracted with the QIAamp DNA Blood Mini kit. After blood collection by leukapheresis, PBMCs were isolated using Ficoll-Histopaque density gradient centrifugation and then cryopreserved in the vapor phase of liquid nitrogen. TCR CDR3 regions were amplified from genomic DNA by multiplex PCR using the deep immunoSEQ assay. Genomic DNA extracted from each cell subset was distributed evenly over all wells of several immunoSEQ 96-well plates, and each plate served as one replicate. Each replicate PCR for unsorted PBMC received about 0.3 ug genomic DNA, equal to tens of thousands of T cell genomes. Genomic DNA from unsorted PBMC was sequenced over ten immunoSEQ deep assay plates. Purified libraries were measured with a Qubit 3.0 fluorometer, size-checked on a Bioanalyzer 2100, and measured again with the KAPA Library Quantification kit. Every immunoSEQ 96-well plate was sequenced on a separate single-read 150-cycle Illumina NextSeq 550 flow cell. The authors processed their data as follows. The immunoSEQ output contained only junctional sequences without quality scores, so filtering could not match that applied to full-length reads. To assign V/J genes and CDR3, sequences were annotated using PyIR, a Python wrapper for IgBLAST v1.9, with IMGT germline references. Reads with weak V/J assignments (E-value above 1e-6), missing CDR3, stop codons, out-of-frame junctions, or ambiguous translated residues were removed. V3J clonotypes were defined as sequences sharing the same inferred V gene, J gene, and CDR3 amino acid sequence. To compute the percentage overlap between repertoires, the number of shared unique clonotypes was divided by the size of the smaller repertoire. Three approaches were used to assess repertoire richness: RTK rarefaction, the Chao1 estimator, and Recon v2.1 estimates of unobserved clonotypes. TCRdb limited this immuneACCESS table to in-frame rearrangements with V and J called. A share of clones is missing; checked studies link under half to unresolved V genes, and the rest is unexplained. V, J and clone size are those of that table, while D and trimming were read from the DNA. The sample has some 490,000 clones on record, roughly 80% of them singletons. Approximately 11% of the sample is taken by the ten largest.

The clonotype was recovered from a woman aged 40 to 49 in good health. Some clones in this sample may be carry-over from other donors' samples. The rearranged segments are TRBV7-3 and TRBJ2-2; TRBD1 agrees with 7 junctional bases. The specimen sequenced was PBMCs. The CDR3 in this case is CASSYRGANTGELFF. DNA sequence: TGTGCCAGCAGCTACAGGGGTGCGAACACCGGGGAGCTGTTTTTT.